This paragraph covers one T cell receptor beta chain sequence. The antigen is not known. This was a survey-level run. Libraries were prepared by immunoSEQ multiplex PCR; TCRdb keeps only in-frame clonotypes and omits some of them. The top ten clones hold around 3.5% of a sample with about 64,000 clones, roughly nine tenths of them seen once. These data originate in a study of pediatric ulcerative colitis. Overall study results and limits: Compared with controls, ulcerative colitis showed greater blood-rectum clone sharing.

Trimming at V came to 4 bases and at J to 9 bases, leaving 7 bases not matched to a gene. The V gene's germline CDR1 is MGHRA and CDR2 YSYEKL. The CDR3 has 15 amino acids. Sequenced input: blood. The source is a boy aged 5-17 years with severe ulcerative colitis. The rearrangement links TRBV4-1 to TRBJ2-1, with 12 bases that match TRBD1. CDR3 residues: CASSLGDRGRGEQFF. CDR3 nucleotides: TGCGCCAGCAGCCTGGGGGACAGGGGGCGAGGTGAGCAGTTCTTC.